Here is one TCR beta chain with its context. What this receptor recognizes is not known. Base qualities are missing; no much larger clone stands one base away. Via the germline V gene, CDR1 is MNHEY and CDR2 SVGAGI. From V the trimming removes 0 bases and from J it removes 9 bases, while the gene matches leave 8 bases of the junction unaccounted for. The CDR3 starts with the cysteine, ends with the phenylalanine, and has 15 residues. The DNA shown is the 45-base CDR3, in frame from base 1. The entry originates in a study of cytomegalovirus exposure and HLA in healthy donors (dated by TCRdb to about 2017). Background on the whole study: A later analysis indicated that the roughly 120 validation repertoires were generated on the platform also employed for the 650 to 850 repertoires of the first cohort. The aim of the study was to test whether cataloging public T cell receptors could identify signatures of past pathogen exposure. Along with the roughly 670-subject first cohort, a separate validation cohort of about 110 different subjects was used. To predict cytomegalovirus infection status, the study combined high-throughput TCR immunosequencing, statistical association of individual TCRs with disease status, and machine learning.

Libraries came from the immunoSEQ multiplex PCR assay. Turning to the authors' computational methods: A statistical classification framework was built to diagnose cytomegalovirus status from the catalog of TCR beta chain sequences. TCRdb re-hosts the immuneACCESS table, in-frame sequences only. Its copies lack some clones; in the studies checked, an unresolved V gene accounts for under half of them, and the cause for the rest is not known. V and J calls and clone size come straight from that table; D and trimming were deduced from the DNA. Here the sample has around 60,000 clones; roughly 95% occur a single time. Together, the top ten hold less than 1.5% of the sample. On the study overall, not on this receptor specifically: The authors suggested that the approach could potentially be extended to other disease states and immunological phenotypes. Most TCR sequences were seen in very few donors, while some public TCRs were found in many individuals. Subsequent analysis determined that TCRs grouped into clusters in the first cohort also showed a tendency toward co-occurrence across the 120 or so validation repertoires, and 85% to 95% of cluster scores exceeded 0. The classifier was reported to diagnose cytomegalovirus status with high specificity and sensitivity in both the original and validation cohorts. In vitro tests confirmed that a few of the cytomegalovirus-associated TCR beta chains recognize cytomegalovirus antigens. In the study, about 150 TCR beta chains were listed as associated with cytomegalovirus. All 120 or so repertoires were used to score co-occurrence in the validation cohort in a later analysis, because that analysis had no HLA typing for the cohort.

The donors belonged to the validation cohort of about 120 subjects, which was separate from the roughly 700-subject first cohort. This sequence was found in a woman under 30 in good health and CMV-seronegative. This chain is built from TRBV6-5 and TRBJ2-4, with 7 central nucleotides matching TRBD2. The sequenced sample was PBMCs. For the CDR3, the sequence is CASSYSPIGLGIQYF. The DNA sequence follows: TGTGCCAGCAGTTACTCTCCCATCGGACTAGGCATTCAGTACTTC.